This T cell receptor beta chain derives from a study of vaccination and CD4 T cells after COVID-19. Study at large: Overlapping spike pools from SARS-CoV-2 and HCoV-NL63, HCoV-OC43 and HCoV-229E served as culture stimuli.

This sample's treatment: roughly ten-day PBMC culture with coronavirus spike peptide pools or control peptides (ViraFEST assay). The cultures had half their medium swapped for fresh IL-2 medium on days 3 and 7. This clonotype was seen only a few times. The antigen remains unidentified. Germline CDR1 SNHLY, CDR2 FYNNEI. The CDR3 is 15 residues long. V was shortened by 5 bases and J by 0 bases, with 13 bases between the two germline ends. The Oncomine TCR Beta short-read assay sequenced DNA from cultured CD4+ T cells. From the PCR reads, TCRdb called clonotypes with MiXCR, one entry per CDR3 protein. The table includes 8,200 or so distinct CDR3 sequences, roughly two thirds detected once. Study conclusions and caveats: There were relatively few convalescent patients studied, and there were no early post-infection timepoints.

The TCR was taken from a human donor who had recovered from COVID-19. The chain has TRBV2 and TRBJ1-1; a possible D gene is TRBD1 (6 bases). The specimen sequenced was CD4+ T cells from blood, cultured in vitro. CDR3 protein: CASSLGGIVNTEAFF. The DNA for the CDR3 is TGTGCCAGCAGTCTAGGGGGTATCGTGAACACTGAAGCTTTCTTT.